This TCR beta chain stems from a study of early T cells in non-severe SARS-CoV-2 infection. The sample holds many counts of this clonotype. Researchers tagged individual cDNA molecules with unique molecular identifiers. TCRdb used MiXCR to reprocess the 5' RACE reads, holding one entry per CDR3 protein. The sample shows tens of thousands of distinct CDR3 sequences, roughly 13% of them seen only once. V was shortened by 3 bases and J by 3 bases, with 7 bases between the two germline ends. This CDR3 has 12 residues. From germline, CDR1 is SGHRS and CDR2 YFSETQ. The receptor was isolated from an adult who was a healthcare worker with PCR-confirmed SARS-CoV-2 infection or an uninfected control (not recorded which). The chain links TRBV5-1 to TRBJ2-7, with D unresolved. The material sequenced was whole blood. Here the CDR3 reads CASSSDGYEQYF. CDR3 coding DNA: TGCGCCAGCAGCTCGGACGGCTACGAGCAGTACTTC.